This TCR beta chain comes out of a study of T-cell reconstitution after alpha-beta-depleted transplantation in children. Unique molecular identifiers were used in preparing the TCRbeta library. TCRdb reanalysed the PCR reads using MiXCR and keeps one entry per CDR3 protein. The data hold about 580,000 distinct CDR3 sequences, with around 23% observed a single time. This sequence was found in a boy under three years old who had a stem cell transplant for acute myeloid leukemia, so the T cells may come from the graft donor. Sequenced material: PBMCs, mostly from graft donor cells, taken 360 days after TCRalphabeta/CD19-depleted stem cell transplant.

The DNA for the CDR3 is TGTGCCAGCAGCGTAGGGACAGGGCGGAACACTGAAGCTTTCTTT. As protein: CASSVGTGRNTEAFF. The chain couples TRBV9 to TRBJ1-1; 8 nucleotides agree with TRBD1. J gave up 1 base and V 0 bases, and 2 bases lay outside the gene matches. The CDR3 contains 15 residues. CDR1 SGDLS and CDR2 YYNGEE come from the germline V gene.